These T cell receptor beta chains were read from a single sample in a study of technical replicates of blood from several donors. Assay: immunoSEQ multiplex PCR; the TCRdb copy retains only in-frame clones and omits some. The table includes approximately 99,000 clones, about 95% detected once. Sequenced: T cells isolated from PBMCs. These receptors came from a human donor in good health. Each CDR3 is given with its conserved first and last residue. Fields, in order: V gene, clone size, D gene, J gene, CDR3 DNA, CDR3 protein. The D gene is left open where the match is weak. Size is omitted from some rows. Given values are once, few, many or a class for expanded clones.

TRBV5-4	NA	NA	TRBJ1-2	TGTGCCAGCAGCCTGAAGGGGTCAGGTCGGCGGGGCTACACCTTC	CASSLKGSGRRGYTF
TRBV19	NA	NA	TRBJ1-5	TGTGCCAGTAGTCCGGGGTTGGGTCAGCCCCAGCATTTT	CASSPGLGQPQHF
TRBV11-3	NA	TRBD1	TRBJ2-1	TGTGCCAGCAGCTTAGCGGGACAGTCGAATGAGCAGTTCTTC	CASSLAGQSNEQFF
TRBV5-1	NA	TRBD1	TRBJ1-2	TGCGCCAGCAGACGTACAGGGGGCAGCTATGGCTACACCTTC	CASRRTGGSYGYTF
TRBV28	NA	NA	TRBJ2-1	TGTGCCAGCATCCCGGGGGACAGAATCTCCTACAATGAGCAGTTCTTC	CASIPGDRISYNEQFF
TRBV6-1	NA	NA	TRBJ2-7	TGTGCCAGCAGTTTCATGACAGGTTCCACCTACGAGCAGTACTTC	CASSFMTGSTYEQYF
TRBV7-9	NA	TRBD2	TRBJ2-5	TGTGCCAGCAGCCGAGCGGGGGTAATCAGGCAAGAGACCCAGTACTTC	CASSRAGVIRQETQYF
TRBV29-1	NA	NA	TRBJ2-4	TGCAGCGTTGAAGACGGGAGTAGGAGTGGAAACATTCAGTACTTC	CSVEDGSRSGNIQYF
TRBV19	NA	TRBD1	TRBJ2-3	TGTGCCAGTAGATTAGCCCGGGACAGCGGCCGCACAGATACGCAGTATTTT	CASRLARDSGRTDTQYF
TRBV6-5	NA	NA	TRBJ1-2	TGTGCCAGCAGTTACTCCATTATTACGGGCGGGTTGGGCTACACCTTC	CASSYSIITGGLGYTF
TRBV11-2	once	TRBD2	TRBJ2-4	TGTGCCAGCAGACGAAGATCCGAGGGAGGGGTGCTGGCCAAAAACATTCAGTACTTC	CASRRRSEGGVLAKNIQYF
TRBV6-5	NA	NA	TRBJ2-7	TGTGCCAGCACGTCGGTTACCTACGAGCAGTACTTC	CASTSVTYEQYF
TRBV12-1	NA	NA	TRBJ2-7	TGTGCCAGCAGCTTCCCCCGCGGGACTAGCCTCTACGAGCAGTACTTC	CASSFPRGTSLYEQYF
TRBV19	NA	NA	TRBJ1-3	TGTGCCAGTAGTATTATGAGGGCCGTCTCTGGAAACACCATATATTTT	CASSIMRAVSGNTIYF
TRBV2	NA	NA	TRBJ2-7	TGTGCCAGCACGGGAGACTCCTACGAGCAGTACTTC	CASTGDSYEQYF
TRBV27	NA	TRBD1	TRBJ1-1	TGTGCCAGCAGTTCCCTTGGGACAGGGGCCTTGAACACTGAAGCTTTCTTT	CASSSLGTGALNTEAFF
TRBV7-6	NA	TRBD2	TRBJ2-1	TGTGCCAGCAGCCTTAGATGGGAGGGCCCTGGCAATGAGCAGTTCTTC	CASSLRWEGPGNEQFF
TRBV12-2	NA	NA	TRBJ1-5	TGTGCAAGTCGCTGGACTCAGGGGCAGCCCCAGCATTTT	CASRWTQGQPQHF
TRBV19	NA	NA	TRBJ1-2	TGTGCCAGTATGAGTCGGGATGCGGGGTATGGCTACACCTTC	CASMSRDAGYGYTF
TRBV14	once	TRBD2	TRBJ2-1	TGTGCCAGCAGCCAACTAGCGGGAGTAACTGAGCAGTTCTTC	CASSQLAGVTEQFF
TRBV6-1	NA	NA	TRBJ2-5	TGTGCCAGCAACCTTACTCCCCAAGAGACCCAGTACTTC	CASNLTPQETQYF
TRBV9	NA	NA	TRBJ2-1	TGTGCCAGCAGCGTAGCTTCCGGGAACTCCTACAATGAGCAGTTCTTC	CASSVASGNSYNEQFF
TRBV6-5	few	NA	TRBJ2-1	TGTGCCAGCAGTCCTACAAGGAGCTCCTACAATGAGCAGTTCTTC	CASSPTRSSYNEQFF
TRBV7-9	NA	TRBD1	TRBJ2-7	TGTGCCAGCAGCAAGACAGGGGGGCGCTACGAGCAGTACTTC	CASSKTGGRYEQYF
TRBV29-1	NA	NA	TRBJ1-2	TGCAGCGTTGACGACTATGGCTACACCTTC	CSVDDYGYTF
TRBV6-5	NA	NA	TRBJ1-3	TGTGCCAGCAGTTACACTGACCTAGTCACTGGAAACACCATATATTTT	CASSYTDLVTGNTIYF
TRBV28	NA	NA	TRBJ2-7	TGTGCCAGCCGGAGCGGAACTTACTACGAGCAGTACTTC	CASRSGTYYEQYF
TRBV30	NA	TRBD1	TRBJ2-7	TGTGCCTGGGGGGACAGGGCCGCCTACGAGCAGTACTTC	CAWGDRAAYEQYF
TRBV28	NA	NA	TRBJ1-5	TGTGCCAGCAGACAGTCTCTGTTAAGTCAGCCCCAGCATTTT	CASRQSLLSQPQHF
TRBV30	NA	NA	TRBJ2-3	TGTGCCTGGAACAATCAGGGGTCGGATACGCAGTATTTT	CAWNNQGSDTQYF